This TCR beta chain was recovered during a study of human T cells and chemical hapten exposure. About the study: After 6 days, upper back 0.01% DPC patch tests were scored. The patients, most of them female, presented with alopecia areata, totalis or universalis.

The germline V gene has CDR1 MGHRA and CDR2 YSYEKL. Trimming left V 0 bases short and J 7 bases short, with 13 bases between. This CDR3 is 14 amino acids long. The study used a library that attached unique molecular identifiers to individual cDNA molecules. TCRdb analysed the RACE reads with MiXCR anew, one entry per CDR3 protein. The data show some 110,000 distinct CDR3 sequences, less than 15% seen once. The time point is: pre-sensitization, week 0. Noted treatment: therapeutic diphenylcyclopropenone sensitization with weekly scalp DPC. Alopecia patients, 18 to 70 years old and DPC-suitable, served as donors.

The specimen was whole blood, collected in connection with sensitization to the hapten diphenylcyclopropenone (DPC). This TCR came from a woman aged 50 to 60 with alopecia areata. Some clones in this sample may be carry-over from other donors' samples. The chain couples TRBV4-1 to TRBJ2-7, with D possibly matching TRBD1 (5 bases). The CDR3 protein is CASSQDRFKGEQYF. Written as DNA, the CDR3 is TGCGCCAGCAGCCAAGACAGGTTCAAGGGGGAGCAGTACTTC.